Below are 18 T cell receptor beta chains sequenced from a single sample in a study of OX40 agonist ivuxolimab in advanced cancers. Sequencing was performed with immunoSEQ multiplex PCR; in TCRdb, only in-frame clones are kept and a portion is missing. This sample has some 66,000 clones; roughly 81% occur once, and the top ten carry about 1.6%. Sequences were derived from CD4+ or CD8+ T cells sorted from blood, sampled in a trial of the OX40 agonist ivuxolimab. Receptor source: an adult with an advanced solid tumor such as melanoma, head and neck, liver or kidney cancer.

The CDR3, as DNA: TGCGCCAGCAGTCAATCGCGAGGGAACGAGCAGTACTTC. Its translation is CASSQSRGNEQYF. V gene TRBV23-1 combines with J gene TRBJ2-7; TRBD2 is a possible D gene (5 bases). TRBV23-1 is recorded as an ORF, its role being uncertain. This CDR3 region has 13 residues. With 0 bases removed from V and 5 bases from J, the gap between germline ends came to 8 bases.

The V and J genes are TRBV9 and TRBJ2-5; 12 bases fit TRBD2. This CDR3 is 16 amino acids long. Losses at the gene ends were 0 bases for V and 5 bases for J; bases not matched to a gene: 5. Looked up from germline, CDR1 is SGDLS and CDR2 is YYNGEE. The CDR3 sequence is CASSVDPGTSGETQYF. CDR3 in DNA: TGTGCCAGCAGCGTAGATCCTGGGACTAGCGGGGAGACCCAGTACTTC.

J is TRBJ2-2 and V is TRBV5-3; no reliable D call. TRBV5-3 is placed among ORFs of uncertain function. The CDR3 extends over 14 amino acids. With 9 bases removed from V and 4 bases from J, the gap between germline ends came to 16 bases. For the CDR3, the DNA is TGTGCCACATCCTTCCAGCATCTCACCGGGGAGCTGTTTTTT. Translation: CATSFQHLTGELFF.

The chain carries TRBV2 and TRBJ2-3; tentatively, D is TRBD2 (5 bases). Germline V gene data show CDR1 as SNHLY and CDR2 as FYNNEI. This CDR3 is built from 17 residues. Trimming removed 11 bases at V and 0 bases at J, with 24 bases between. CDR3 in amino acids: CAAPTRELAPSTDTQYF. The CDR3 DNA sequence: TGTGCCGCACCCACTAGAGAGCTAGCTCCTAGCACAGATACGCAGTATTTT.

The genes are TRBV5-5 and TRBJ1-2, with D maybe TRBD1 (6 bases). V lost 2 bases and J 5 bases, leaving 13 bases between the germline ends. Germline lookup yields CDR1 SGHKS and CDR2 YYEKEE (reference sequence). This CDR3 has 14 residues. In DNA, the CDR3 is TGTGCCAGCAGCTTCGTCAGGGACACTTATGGCTACACCTTC. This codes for CASSFVRDTYGYTF.

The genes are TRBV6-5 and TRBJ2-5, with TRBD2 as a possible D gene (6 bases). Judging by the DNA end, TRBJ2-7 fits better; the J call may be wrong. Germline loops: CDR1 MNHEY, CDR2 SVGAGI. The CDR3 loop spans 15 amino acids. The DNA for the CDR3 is TGTGCCAGCAGTTCCAAACCGCTAACTAGCCCCGAGCAGTACTTC. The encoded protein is CASSSKPLTSPEQYF.

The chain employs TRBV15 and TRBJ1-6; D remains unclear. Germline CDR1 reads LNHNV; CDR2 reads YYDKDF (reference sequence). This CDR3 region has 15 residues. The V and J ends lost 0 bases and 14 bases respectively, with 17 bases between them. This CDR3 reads CATSRDLTVVTALHF. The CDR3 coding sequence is TGTGCCACCAGCAGAGACCTGACGGTGGTAACGGCCCTCCACTTT. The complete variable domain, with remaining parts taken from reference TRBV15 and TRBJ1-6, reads DAMVIQNPRYQVTQFGKPVTLSCSQTLNHNVMYWYQQKSSQAPKLLFHYYDKDFNNEADTPDNFQSRRPNTSFCFLDIRSPGLGDTAMYLCATSRDLTVVTALHFGNGTRLTVT.

CDR3: CASSLSSRGSGTQYF. Here the CDR3 DNA reads TGTGCCAGCAGCTTATCCTCACGGGGATCAGGGACCCAGTACTTC. The chain joins TRBV7-6 to TRBJ2-5, with D maybe TRBD2 (5 bases). Trimming pared 2 bases from V and 7 bases from J, leaving 17 bases between. Looked up from germline, CDR1 is SGHVS and CDR2 is FNYEAQ. The CDR3 sequence is 15 residues long.

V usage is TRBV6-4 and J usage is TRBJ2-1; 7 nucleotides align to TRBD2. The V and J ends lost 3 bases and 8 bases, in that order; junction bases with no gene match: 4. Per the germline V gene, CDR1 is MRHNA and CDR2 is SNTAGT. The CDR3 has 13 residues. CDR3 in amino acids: CASSEGSGYEQFF. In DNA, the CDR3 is TGTGCCAGCAGTGAAGGTAGCGGGTATGAGCAGTTCTTC.

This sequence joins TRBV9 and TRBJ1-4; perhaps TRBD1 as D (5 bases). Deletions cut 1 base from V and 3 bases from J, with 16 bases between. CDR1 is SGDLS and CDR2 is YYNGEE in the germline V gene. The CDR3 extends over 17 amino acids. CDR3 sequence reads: CASSVTQGVEANEKLFF. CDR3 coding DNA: TGTGCCAGCAGCGTAACCCAGGGCGTGGAGGCTAATGAAAAACTGTTTTTT. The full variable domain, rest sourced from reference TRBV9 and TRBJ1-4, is DSGVTQTPKHLITATGQRVTLRCSPRSGDLSVYWYQQSLDQGLQFLIQYYNGEERAKGNILERFSAQQFPDLHSELNLSSLELGDSALYFCASSVTQGVEANEKLFFGSGTQLSVL.

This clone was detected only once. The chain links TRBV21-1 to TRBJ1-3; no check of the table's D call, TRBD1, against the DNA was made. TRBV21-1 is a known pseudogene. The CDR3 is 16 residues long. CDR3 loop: CASSENRGSSGNTIYF. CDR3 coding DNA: TGTGCCAGCAGCGAAAACAGGGGGAGCTCTGGAAACACCATATATTTT.

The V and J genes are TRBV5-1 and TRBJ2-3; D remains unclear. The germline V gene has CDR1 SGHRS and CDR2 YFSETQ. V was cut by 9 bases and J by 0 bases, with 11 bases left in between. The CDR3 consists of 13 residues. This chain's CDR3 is CATVAPSTDTQYF. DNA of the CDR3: TGCGCCACCGTGGCCCCGAGCACAGATACGCAGTATTTT.

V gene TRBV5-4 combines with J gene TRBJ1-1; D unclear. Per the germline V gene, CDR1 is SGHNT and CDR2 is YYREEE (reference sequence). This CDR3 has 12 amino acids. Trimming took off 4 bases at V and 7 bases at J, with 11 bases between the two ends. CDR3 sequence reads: CASSQDQVEAFF. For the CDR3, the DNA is TGTGCCAGCAGCCAGGACCAGGTTGAAGCTTTCTTT.

DNA of the CDR3: TGTGCCAGCAGGGATCTCGACAGGGGGTATGGCTACACCTTC. It codes for CASRDLDRGYGYTF. This chain links TRBV9 with TRBJ1-2; 9 bases align to TRBD1. CDR3 size: 14 residues. The junction had 7 bases not matched to a gene; V was cut back by 5 bases and J by 5 bases. Germline loops: CDR1 SGDLS, CDR2 YYNGEE.

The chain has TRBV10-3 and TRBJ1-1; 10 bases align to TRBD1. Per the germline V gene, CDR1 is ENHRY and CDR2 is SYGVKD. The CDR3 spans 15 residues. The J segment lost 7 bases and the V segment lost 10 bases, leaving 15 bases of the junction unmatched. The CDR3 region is CATQRTGGTPDEAFF. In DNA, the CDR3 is TGTGCCACCCAACGGACAGGGGGAACCCCGGATGAAGCTTTCTTT.

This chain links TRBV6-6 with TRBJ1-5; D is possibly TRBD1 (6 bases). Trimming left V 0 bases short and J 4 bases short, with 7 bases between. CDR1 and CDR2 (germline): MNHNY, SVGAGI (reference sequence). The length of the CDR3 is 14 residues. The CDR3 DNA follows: TGTGCCAGCAGTTACTCGAGGGGGAATCAGCCCCAGCATTTT. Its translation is CASSYSRGNQPQHF.

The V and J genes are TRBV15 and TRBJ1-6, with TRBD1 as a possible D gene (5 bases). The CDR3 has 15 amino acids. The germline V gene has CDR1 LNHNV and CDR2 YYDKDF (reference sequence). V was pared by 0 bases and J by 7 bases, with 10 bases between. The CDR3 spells CATSRDRVTNSPLHF. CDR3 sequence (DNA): TGTGCCACCAGCAGAGACAGGGTTACGAATTCACCCCTCCACTTT. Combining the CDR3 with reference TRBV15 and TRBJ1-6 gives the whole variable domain DAMVIQNPRYQVTQFGKPVTLSCSQTLNHNVMYWYQQKSSQAPKLLFHYYDKDFNNEADTPDNFQSRRPNTSFCFLDIRSPGLGDTAMYLCATSRDRVTNSPLHFGNGTRLTVT.

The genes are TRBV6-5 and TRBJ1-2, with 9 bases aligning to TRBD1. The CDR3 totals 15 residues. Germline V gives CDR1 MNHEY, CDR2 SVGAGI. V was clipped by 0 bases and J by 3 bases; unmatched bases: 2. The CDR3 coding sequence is TGTGCCAGCAGTTACTCATGGACAGGGGACTATGGCTACACCTTC. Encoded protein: CASSYSWTGDYGYTF.